These 6 T cell receptor beta chains originate from one sample sequenced in a study of identical twins' blood T cells. TCRdb redid the calling of the 5' RACE reads with MiXCR, one entry per CDR3 protein. Here the sample spans a few hundred thousand distinct CDR3 sequences, 25% to 35% being singletons. Sequenced material: PBMCs. The source is a woman aged 18-55 years in good health.

V is TRBV4-3 and J is TRBJ2-4; no clear D gene. The CDR3 spans 15 residues. Trimming removed 0 bases from V and 3 bases from J, with 9 bases in between. Germline V lookup: CDR1 LGHNA, CDR2 YSLEER. The CDR3 coding sequence is TGCGCCAGCAGCCAAGAGGGGTATGACAAAAACATTCAGTACTTC. Amino acids: CASSQEGYDKNIQYF.

Turning to this clonotype: A much larger clone sits a single nucleotide away, making a read error possible. The chain recombines TRBV11-2 with TRBJ1-1, with 9 bases fitting TRBD1. The CDR3 sequence is 14 residues long. Germline V lookup: CDR1 SGHAT, CDR2 FQNNGV. CDR3 residues: CTSSLGQGYTEAFF. The CDR3 DNA reads as TGTACCAGCAGCTTAGGACAGGGGTACACTGAAGCTTTCTTT.

V and J are TRBV20-1 and TRBJ1-4; a weak D match, TRBD1 (6 bases). The V and J ends lost 1 base and 8 bases respectively, with 11 bases between them. The CDR3 runs to 13 residues. Per the germline V gene, CDR1 is DFQATT and CDR2 is SNEGSKA (reference sequence). The CDR3 here is CSARVGTLEKLFF. The CDR3 DNA reads as TGCAGTGCTAGAGTCGGGACATTAGAAAAACTGTTTTTT.

The rearrangement uses TRBV29-1 and TRBJ1-2, with a weak D call TRBD1 (5 bases). There are 11 residues in the CDR3. CDR1 and CDR2 from the germline V gene are SQVTM and ANQGSEA. V was trimmed by 6 bases and J by 2 bases, leaving 7 bases between them. In nucleotides, the CDR3 is TGCAGCGTACAGGACAACTATGGCTACACCTTC. Translated: CSVQDNYGYTF.

The rearrangement uses TRBV19 and TRBJ2-1, with 9 bases identical to TRBD2. Germline CDR1 and CDR2: LNHDA and SQIVND (reference sequence). The CDR3 contains 15 residues. Germline trimming cut 1 base from V and 6 bases from J; bases unmatched to any gene: 4. The CDR3 DNA sequence: TGTGCCAGTAGTATAGCGACTAGCGGCCTCAATGAGCAGTTCTTC. Protein product: CASSIATSGLNEQFF.

This clonotype was seen a few times. This CDR3 is CASSEFRVGTRAGELFF. The DNA of the CDR3 is TGTGCCAGCAGTGAATTCAGAGTCGGGACTAGAGCCGGGGAGCTGTTTTTT. The V gene is TRBV6-1, the J gene TRBJ2-2, with 8 bases aligning to TRBD2. CDR1 MNHNS and CDR2 SASEGT come from the germline V gene. The CDR3 length is 17 residues. After removal of 2 bases from V and 6 bases from J, the junction contained 11 bases not matched to a gene.